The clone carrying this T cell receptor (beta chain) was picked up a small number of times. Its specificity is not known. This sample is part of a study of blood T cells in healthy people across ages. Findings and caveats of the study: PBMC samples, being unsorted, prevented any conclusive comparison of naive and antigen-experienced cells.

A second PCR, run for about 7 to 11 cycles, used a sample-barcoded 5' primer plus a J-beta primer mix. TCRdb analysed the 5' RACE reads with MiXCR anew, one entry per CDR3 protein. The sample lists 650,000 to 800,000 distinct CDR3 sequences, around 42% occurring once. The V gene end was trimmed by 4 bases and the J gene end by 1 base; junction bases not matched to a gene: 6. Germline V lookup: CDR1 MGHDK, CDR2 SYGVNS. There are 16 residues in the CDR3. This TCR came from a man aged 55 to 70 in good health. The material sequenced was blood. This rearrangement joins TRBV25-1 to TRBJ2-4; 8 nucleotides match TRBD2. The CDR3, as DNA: TGTGCCAGCAGTGGCCGGGGGGGGGTTGCCAAAAACATTCAGTACTTC. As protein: CASSGRGGVAKNIQYF.